The 16 T cell receptor beta chains presented below share a single source sample, sequenced in a study of blood T cells in healthy people across ages. With a J-beta primer mix and a sample-barcoded 5' primer, a second PCR ran about 6 to 11 cycles. Using its own MiXCR run on the 5' RACE reads, TCRdb lists one record per CDR3 protein. Of roughly 1 million distinct CDR3 sequences in the sample, roughly 24% are singletons; the top ten hold around 0.7%. This same sample was also taken into another study, of T cells of mothers and their children.

Material: blood. Receptors were obtained from a girl aged 2 to 9 in good health.

The chain combines TRBV20-1 with TRBJ2-2; TRBD1 might be the D (6 bases). Germline assignment: CDR1 DFQATT and CDR2 SNEGSKA (reference sequence). V shed 5 bases and J shed 5 bases, with 12 bases lying between them. The CDR3 consists of 13 residues. The CDR3 DNA reads TGCAGTGCTGGACTCAGGGGAACCGGGGAGCTGTTTTTT. Translation: CSAGLRGTGELFF.

The genes are TRBV2 and TRBJ2-4; a weak D match, TRBD1 (7 bases). This CDR3 comprises 16 residues. The germline gives CDR1 SNHLY, CDR2 FYNNEI. V dropped 0 bases and J dropped 1 base, with 10 bases sitting between them. This CDR3 reads CASSEAEGAAKNIQYF. The CDR3 DNA follows: TGTGCCAGCAGTGAAGCGGAGGGGGCGGCCAAAAACATTCAGTACTTC.

This chain joins TRBV6-2 or TRBV6-3 and TRBJ2-1; 9 bases map to TRBD2. Per germline, CDR1 MNHEY and CDR2 SVGEGT. This CDR3 comprises 14 residues. V shed 6 bases, J shed 8 bases, and the junction held 8 bases outside the gene matches. The CDR3 protein is CASREGTSLHEQFF. CDR3 nucleotides: TGTGCCAGCAGAGAAGGGACTAGCCTACATGAGCAGTTCTTC.

This clonotype was recorded a few times. The chain combines TRBV12-5 with TRBJ2-6; tentatively, D is TRBD1 (5 bases). V shed 0 bases and J shed 1 base, with 16 bases lying between them. Germline V gene data show CDR1 as LGHNT and CDR2 as FRNRAP. This CDR3 is 19 amino acids long. This CDR3 is CASGLVLTAWASGANVLTF. CDR3 nucleotide sequence: TGTGCTAGTGGTTTGGTCTTGACAGCCTGGGCGTCTGGGGCCAACGTCCTGACTTTC.

The chain joins TRBV5-1 to TRBJ2-1; maybe TRBD2 (5 bases). Germline CDR1 SGHRS, CDR2 YFSETQ. Trimming pared 3 bases from V and 3 bases from J, leaving 28 bases between. The CDR3 covers 20 residues. The CDR3 protein is CASSSSGLSPGIRDYNEQFF. The CDR3 bases are TGCGCCAGCAGCTCTTCCGGCCTAAGTCCTGGTATCCGGGACTACAATGAGCAGTTCTTC.

The V and J genes are TRBV29-1 and TRBJ1-2, with 7 nucleotides matching TRBD1. V was clipped by 7 bases and J by 4 bases; unmatched bases: 15. Germline loops: CDR1 SQVTM, CDR2 ANQGSEA. This CDR3 is 15 amino acids long. CDR3 bases: TGCAGCGCCGGCGACCCGGGACAGTCAACCTATGGCTACACCTTC. It translates to CSAGDPGQSTYGYTF. The full variable domain, in which reference TRBV29-1 and TRBJ1-2 provide the parts outside the CDR3, is SAVISQKPSRDICQRGTSLTIQCQVDSQVTMMFWYRQQPGQSLTLIATANQGSEATYESGFVIDKFPISRPNLTFSTLTVSNMSPEDSSIYLCSAGDPGQSTYGYTFGSGTRLTVV.

This clonotype appeared once. This chain connects TRBV11-3 to TRBJ2-5, with D possibly TRBD1 on 6 matching bases. The germline gives CDR1 SGHNT, CDR2 YENEEA. This CDR3 has 14 residues. Trimming removed 5 bases from V and 4 bases from J, with 14 bases in between. The CDR3 reads CASSPHRAVETQYF. In DNA, the CDR3 is TGTGCCAGCAGCCCGCACAGGGCGGTAGAGACCCAGTACTTC.

The rearrangement uses TRBV9 and TRBJ2-2, with 9 bases fitting TRBD2. The CDR3 totals 15 residues. The germline gives CDR1 SGDLS, CDR2 YYNGEE. J was trimmed by 6 bases and V by 2 bases; bases with no gene match: 5. CDR3 sequence reads: CASSVSGGLSGELFF. The CDR3 nucleotides are TGTGCCAGCAGCGTGAGCGGGGGGTTGTCCGGGGAGCTGTTTTTT.

CDR3: CASSQTGLAGDGANVLTF. The CDR3 DNA follows: TGTGCCAGCAGTCAAACTGGACTAGCGGGAGATGGGGCCAACGTCCTGACTTTC. The chain joins TRBV12-3 or TRBV12-4 to TRBJ2-6; TRBD2 aligns across 13 bases. V gave up 5 bases and J gave up 3 bases; unmatched junction bases: 7. This CDR3 region has 18 residues.

The chain carries TRBV27 and TRBJ2-5; 7 bases are a match to TRBD2. CDR3 size: 13 residues. The trim removed 7 bases at V and 3 bases at J, leaving 5 bases unmatched. Germline loops: CDR1 MNHEY, CDR2 SMNVEV (reference sequence). CDR3: CASNGGLKETQYF. CDR3 DNA sequence: TGTGCCAGCAACGGGGGGTTAAAAGAGACCCAGTACTTC.

This clonotype was picked up a small number of times. The chain links TRBV20-1 to TRBJ2-5; either TRBD1 or TRBD2 may supply D (5 bases each). The CDR3 contains 14 residues. Germline CDR1 reads DFQATT; CDR2 reads SNEGSKA (reference sequence). Trimming removed 1 base at V and 7 bases at J, with 16 bases between. The CDR3 loop reads CSARATEGKATQYF. CDR3 nucleotides: TGCAGTGCTAGAGCAACTGAGGGGAAGGCGACCCAGTACTTC.

This clonotype occurred a few times. The chain links TRBV4-1 to TRBJ2-1; 9 bases align to TRBD2. CDR1 MGHRA and CDR2 YSYEKL come from the germline V gene. Trimming took 0 bases from V and 4 from J; bases not matched to a gene: 4. The CDR3 is made up of 16 amino acids. The CDR3 protein is CASSQDTLAGYNEQFF. The CDR3 DNA sequence: TGCGCCAGCAGCCAAGATACACTAGCGGGTTACAATGAGCAGTTCTTC.

This clonotype has more than one count but fewer than ten. The genes are TRBV20-1 and TRBJ1-1, with a possible D match to TRBD1 (6 bases). Looked up from germline, CDR1 is DFQATT and CDR2 is SNEGSKA (reference sequence). Trimming shortened V by 5 bases and J by 0 bases, and 13 bases separated the two germline ends. The CDR3 length is 14 residues. CDR3 nucleotide sequence: TGCAGTGCTGGAAGGACAGCTGTGAACACTGAAGCTTTCTTT. Protein sequence: CSAGRTAVNTEAFF.

This clonotype showed up just a few times. V usage is TRBV7-2 and J usage is TRBJ1-2; D may be TRBD1 (6 bases). Germline CDR1 SGHTA, CDR2 FQGNSA. The CDR3 has 14 residues. Trimming took 1 base from V and 7 from J, leaving 13 bases between them. The CDR3 loop reads CASSLGQGLLGYTF. CDR3 nucleotide sequence: TGTGCCAGCAGCTTAGGGCAGGGGTTGCTTGGCTACACCTTC.

This clonotype turned up a few times. This sequence joins TRBV2 and TRBJ2-5; D is unclear. Trimming took 7 bases from V and 1 from J, leaving 10 bases between them. CDR1 and CDR2 from the germline V gene are SNHLY and FYNNEI. This CDR3 has 13 residues. CDR3 protein: CASTAEFQETQYF. CDR3 sequence (DNA): TGTGCCAGCACCGCGGAATTCCAAGAGACCCAGTACTTC.

This rearrangement joins TRBV19 to TRBJ2-1; a possible D gene is TRBD1 (6 bases). The CDR3 spans 13 residues. CDR1 and CDR2 from the germline V gene are LNHDA and SQIVND (reference sequence). Deletions cut 3 bases from V and 8 bases from J, with 11 bases between. This CDR3 reads CASSMVGADEQFF. CDR3 DNA sequence: TGTGCCAGTAGTATGGTGGGGGCCGATGAGCAGTTCTTC.